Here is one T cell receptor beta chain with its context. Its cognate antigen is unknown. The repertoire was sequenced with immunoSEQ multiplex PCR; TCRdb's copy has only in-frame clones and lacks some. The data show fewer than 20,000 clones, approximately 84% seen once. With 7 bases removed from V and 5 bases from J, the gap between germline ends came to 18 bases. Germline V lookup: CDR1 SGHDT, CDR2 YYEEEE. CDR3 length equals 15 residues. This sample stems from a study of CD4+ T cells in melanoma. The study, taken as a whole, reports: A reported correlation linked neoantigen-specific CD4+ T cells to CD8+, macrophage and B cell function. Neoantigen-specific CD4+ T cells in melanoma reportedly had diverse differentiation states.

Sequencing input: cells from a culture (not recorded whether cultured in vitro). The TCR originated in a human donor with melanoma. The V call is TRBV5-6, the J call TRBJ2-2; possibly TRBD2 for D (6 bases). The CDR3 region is CASDHYGGRTGELFF. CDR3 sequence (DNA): TGTGCCAGCGACCACTACGGGGGAAGAACCGGGGAGCTGTTTTTT.